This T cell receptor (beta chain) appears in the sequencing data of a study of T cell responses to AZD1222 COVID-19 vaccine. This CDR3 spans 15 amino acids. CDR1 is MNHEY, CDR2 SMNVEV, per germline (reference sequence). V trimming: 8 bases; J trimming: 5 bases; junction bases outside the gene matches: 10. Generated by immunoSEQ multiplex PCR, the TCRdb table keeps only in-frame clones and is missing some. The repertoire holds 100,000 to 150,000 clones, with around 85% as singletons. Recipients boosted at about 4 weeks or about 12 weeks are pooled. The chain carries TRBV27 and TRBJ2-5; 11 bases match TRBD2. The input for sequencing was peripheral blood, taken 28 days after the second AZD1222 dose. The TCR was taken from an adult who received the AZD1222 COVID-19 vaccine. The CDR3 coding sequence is TGTGCCAGCTGGAGACTAGCGGGGTCCGGGGAGACCCAGTACTTC. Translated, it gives CASWRLAGSGETQYF.